This T cell receptor beta chain stems from a study of cytomegalovirus exposure and HLA in healthy donors. Across the study: Genotyping of about 400 donors showed that 80% to 85% belonged to the Caucasian-associated ancestry cluster.

The germline V gene encodes CDR1 KGHSH and CDR2 LQKENI. This CDR3 has 15 residues. V dropped 2 bases and J dropped 2; count of bases not matched to a gene: 5. Donors were nominally healthy when sampled, though unrecorded immune exposures were likely. PCR employed 60 Vbeta and 13 Jbeta primers. The table came from immunoSEQ multiplex PCR; TCRdb's copy has only in-frame clones and leaves some out. The sample carries some 120,000 clones, 80% recorded once. This chain connects TRBV18 to TRBJ2-7; 8 nucleotides line up with TRBD2. The sequence derives from a male donor in good health and CMV-seronegative. Sequencing input: PBMCs. This CDR3 reads CASSPGTGGTYEQYF. The CDR3 DNA is TGTGCCAGCTCACCAGGGACGGGGGGGACCTACGAGCAGTACTTC.